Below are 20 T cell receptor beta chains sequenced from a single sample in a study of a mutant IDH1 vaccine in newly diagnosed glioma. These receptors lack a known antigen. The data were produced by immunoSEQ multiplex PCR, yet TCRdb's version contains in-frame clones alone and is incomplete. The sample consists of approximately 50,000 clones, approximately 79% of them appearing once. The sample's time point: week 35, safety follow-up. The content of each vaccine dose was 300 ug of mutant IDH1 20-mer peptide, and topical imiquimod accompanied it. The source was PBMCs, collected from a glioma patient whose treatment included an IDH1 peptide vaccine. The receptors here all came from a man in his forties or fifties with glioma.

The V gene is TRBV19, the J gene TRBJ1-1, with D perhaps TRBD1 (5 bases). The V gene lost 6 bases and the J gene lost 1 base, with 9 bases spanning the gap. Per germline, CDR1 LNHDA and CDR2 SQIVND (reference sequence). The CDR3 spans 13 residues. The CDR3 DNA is TGTGCCAGTAGCACCGGACAGAACACTGAAGCTTTCTTT. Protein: CASSTGQNTEAFF.

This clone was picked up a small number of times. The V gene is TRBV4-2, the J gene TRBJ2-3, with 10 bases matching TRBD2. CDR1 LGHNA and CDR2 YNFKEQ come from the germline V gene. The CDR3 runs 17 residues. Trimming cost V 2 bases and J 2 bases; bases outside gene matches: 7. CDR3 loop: CASSQLAGASHTDTQYF. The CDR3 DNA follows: TGTGCCAGCAGCCAACTAGCGGGGGCAAGTCACACAGATACGCAGTATTTT.

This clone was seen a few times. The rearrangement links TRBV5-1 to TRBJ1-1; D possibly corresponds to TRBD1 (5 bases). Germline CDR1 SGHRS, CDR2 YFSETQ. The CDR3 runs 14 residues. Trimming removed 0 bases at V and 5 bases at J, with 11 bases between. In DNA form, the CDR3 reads TGCGCCAGCAGCTTGGTCACGGGGGGGACTGAAGCTTTCTTT. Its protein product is CASSLVTGGTEAFF. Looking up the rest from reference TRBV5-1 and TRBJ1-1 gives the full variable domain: KAGVTQTPRYLIKTRGQQVTLSCSPISGHRSVSWYQQTPGQGLQFLFEYFSETQRNKGNFPGRFSGRQFSNSRSEMNVSTLELGDSALYLCASSLVTGGTEAFFGQGTRLTVV.

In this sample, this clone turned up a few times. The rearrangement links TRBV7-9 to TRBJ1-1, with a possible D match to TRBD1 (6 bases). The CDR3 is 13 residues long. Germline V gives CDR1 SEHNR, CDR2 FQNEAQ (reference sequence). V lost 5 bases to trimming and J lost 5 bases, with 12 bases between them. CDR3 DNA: TGTGCCAGCAGCCTAACAGGGTGGACTGAAGCTTTCTTT. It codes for CASSLTGWTEAFF.

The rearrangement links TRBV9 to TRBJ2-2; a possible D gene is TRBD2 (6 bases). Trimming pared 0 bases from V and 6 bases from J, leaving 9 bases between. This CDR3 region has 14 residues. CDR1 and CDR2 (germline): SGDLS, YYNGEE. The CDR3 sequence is CASSVVEGSGELFF. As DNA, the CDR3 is TGTGCCAGCAGCGTAGTGGAGGGGTCCGGGGAGCTGTTTTTT.

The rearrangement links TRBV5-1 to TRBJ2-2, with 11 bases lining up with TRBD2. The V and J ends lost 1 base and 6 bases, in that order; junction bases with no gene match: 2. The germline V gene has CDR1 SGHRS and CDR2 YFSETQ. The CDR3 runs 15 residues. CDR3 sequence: CASSLSLAGAGELFF. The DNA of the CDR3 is TGCGCCAGCAGCTTGTCACTAGCGGGGGCCGGGGAGCTGTTTTTT.

CDR3 DNA sequence: TGTGCCAGCAGCAAACTTTACAGGGTCGTTGAGACCCAGTACTTC. Protein product: CASSKLYRVVETQYF. This chain joins TRBV21-1 and TRBJ2-5; the D call in the table, TRBD1, was not verified against the DNA. TRBV21-1 has pseudogene status. The CDR3 contains 15 residues.

CDR3 amino acids: CASSQRVRETQYF. The CDR3 nucleotides are TGTGCCAGCAGTCAGAGGGTTCGAGAGACCCAGTACTTC. This chain uses TRBV27 with TRBJ2-5; maybe TRBD2 (5 bases). Trimming cost V 5 bases and J 4 bases, with 11 bases left between them. The CDR3 spans 13 residues. Germline V lookup: CDR1 MNHEY, CDR2 SMNVEV (reference sequence).

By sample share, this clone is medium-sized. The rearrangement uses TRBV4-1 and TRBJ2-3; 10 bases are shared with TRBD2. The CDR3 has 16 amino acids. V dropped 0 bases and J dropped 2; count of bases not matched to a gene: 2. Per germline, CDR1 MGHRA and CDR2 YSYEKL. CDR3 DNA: TGCGCCAGCAGCCAAGATCTAGCGGGGGTCACAGATACGCAGTATTTT. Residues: CASSQDLAGVTDTQYF.

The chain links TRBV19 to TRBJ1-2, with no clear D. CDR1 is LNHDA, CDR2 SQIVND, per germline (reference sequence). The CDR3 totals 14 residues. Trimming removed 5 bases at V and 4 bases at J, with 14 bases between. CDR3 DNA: TGTGCCAGTAGTTTACTTCGGTCACGCTATGGCTACACCTTC. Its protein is CASSLLRSRYGYTF. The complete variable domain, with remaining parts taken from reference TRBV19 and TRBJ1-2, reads DGGITQSPKYLFRKEGQNVTLSCEQNLNHDAMYWYRQDPGQGLRLIYYSQIVNDFQKGDIAEGYSVSREKKESFPLTVTSAQKNPTAFYLCASSLLRSRYGYTFGSGTRLTVV.

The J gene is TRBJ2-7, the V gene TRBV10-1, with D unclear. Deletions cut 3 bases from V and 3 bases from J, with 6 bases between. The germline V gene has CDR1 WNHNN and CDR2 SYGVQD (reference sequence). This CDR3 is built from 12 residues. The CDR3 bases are TGCGCCAGCAGTGATAGGGTCTACGAGCAGTACTTC. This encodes CASSDRVYEQYF.

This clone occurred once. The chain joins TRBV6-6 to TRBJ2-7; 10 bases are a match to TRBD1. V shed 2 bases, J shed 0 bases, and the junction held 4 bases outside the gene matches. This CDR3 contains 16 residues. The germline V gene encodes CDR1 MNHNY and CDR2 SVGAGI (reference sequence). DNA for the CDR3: TGTGCCAGCAGTTACAAGACAGGGGGCTACTCCTACGAGCAGTACTTC. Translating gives CASSYKTGGYSYEQYF.

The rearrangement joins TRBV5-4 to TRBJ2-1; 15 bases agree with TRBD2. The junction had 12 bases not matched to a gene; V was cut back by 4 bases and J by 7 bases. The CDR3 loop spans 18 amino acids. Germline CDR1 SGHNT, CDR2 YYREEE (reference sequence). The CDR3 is CASSPREGLAGGSNEQFF. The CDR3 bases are TGTGCCAGCAGCCCCCGAGAGGGACTAGCGGGGGGAAGTAATGAGCAGTTCTTC.

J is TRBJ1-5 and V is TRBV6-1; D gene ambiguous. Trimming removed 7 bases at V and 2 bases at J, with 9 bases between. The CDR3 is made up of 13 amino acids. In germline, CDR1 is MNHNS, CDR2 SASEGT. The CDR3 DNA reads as TGTGCCAGCATAGTGGGCGGCAATCAGCCCCAGCATTTT. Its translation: CASIVGGNQPQHF.

The CDR3 reads CASSQDWSYTYEQYF. In nucleotides, the CDR3 is TGCGCCAGCAGCCAAGATTGGAGTTATACCTACGAGCAGTACTTC. This chain links TRBV4-1 with TRBJ2-7; no reliable D call. Germline CDR1 is MGHRA and CDR2 is YSYEKL. The V gene lost 0 bases and the J gene lost 2 bases, with 11 bases spanning the gap. This CDR3 comprises 15 residues.

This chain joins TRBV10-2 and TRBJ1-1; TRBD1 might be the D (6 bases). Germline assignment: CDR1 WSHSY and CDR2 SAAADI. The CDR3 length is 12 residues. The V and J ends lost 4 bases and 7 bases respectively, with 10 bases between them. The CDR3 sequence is CASSVRGFEAFF. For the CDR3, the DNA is TGCGCCAGCAGTGTCAGGGGCTTTGAAGCTTTCTTT.

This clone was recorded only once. The CDR3 region is CASSYSVTGGSYEQYF. The CDR3 bases are TGTGCCAGCAGTTACTCGGTGACAGGTGGCTCCTACGAGCAGTACTTC. V and J are TRBV6-6 and TRBJ2-7; a possible D gene is TRBD1 (6 bases). This CDR3 comprises 16 residues. The V end lost 0 bases, the J end lost 0 bases, and 12 bases lay between the germline ends. Germline CDR1 and CDR2: MNHNY and SVGAGI (reference sequence).

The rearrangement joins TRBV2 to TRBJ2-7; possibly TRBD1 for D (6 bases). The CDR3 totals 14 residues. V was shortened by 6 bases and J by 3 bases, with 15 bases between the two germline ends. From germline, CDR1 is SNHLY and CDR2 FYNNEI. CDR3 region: CASRETGISYEQYF. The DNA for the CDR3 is TGTGCCAGCAGGGAGACAGGAATTAGCTACGAGCAGTACTTC.

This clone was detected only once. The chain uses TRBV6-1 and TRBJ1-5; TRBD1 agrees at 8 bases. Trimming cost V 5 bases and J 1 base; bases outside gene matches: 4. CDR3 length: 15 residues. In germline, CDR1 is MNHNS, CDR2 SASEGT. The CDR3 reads CASSKDRASNQPQHF. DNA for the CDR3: TGTGCCAGCAGTAAGGACAGGGCGAGCAATCAGCCCCAGCATTTT.

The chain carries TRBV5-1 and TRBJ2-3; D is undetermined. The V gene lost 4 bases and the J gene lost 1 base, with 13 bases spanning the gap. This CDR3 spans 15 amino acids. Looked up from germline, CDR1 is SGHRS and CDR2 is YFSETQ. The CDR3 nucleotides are TGCGCCAGCAGCATCGGCCAGTTCGGCACAGATACGCAGTATTTT. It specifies CASSIGQFGTDTQYF.